The sequence of this T cell receptor (beta chain) was determined in a study of shared clonotypes between healthy human individuals. The V and J ends lost 6 bases and 6 bases respectively, with 11 bases between them. CDR3 length equals 12 residues. CDR1 is MDHEN and CDR2 is SYDVKM in the germline V gene. Libraries were prepared by immunoSEQ multiplex PCR; TCRdb keeps only in-frame clonotypes and omits some of them. Here the sample spans 2 million to 2.5 million clones, 85% to 95% being singletons. The J gene is TRBJ1-1, the V gene TRBV28; D is undetermined. Sequences were obtained from naive CD4+ T cells sorted from blood. Subset: CD45RA+ positively selected. This TCR was sampled from a man aged 18 to 35 in good health. The CDR3 here is CASRTSGSEAFF. The CDR3 nucleotides read TGTGCCAGCAGGACCTCGGGGTCTGAAGCTTTCTTT.